This TCR beta chain was sequenced in a study of blood T cell dynamics during melanoma immunotherapy. For the study at large: Patients with metastatic melanoma got pembrolizumab or nivolumab-ipilimumab as first-line care. Notes on the study in general: PBMC repertoires of eventual disease-control patients split at W3 into clonality or diversity gains.

Remarks on this clone: Its matching antigen is unknown.

Looked up from germline, CDR1 is SGHTA and CDR2 is FQGNSA. The CDR3 sequence is 13 residues long. The V and J ends lost 4 bases and 6 bases, in that order; junction bases with no gene match: 2. Data came from immunoSEQ multiplex PCR; TCRdb stores just in-frame clones and leaves some out. This sample yields over 12,000 clones, of which roughly nine tenths are seen a single time; 7.8% belongs to the top ten. Time point given: week 3, after first cycle of checkpoint inhibitor. Response was assessed by RECIST 1.1 at 12 weeks, except a couple of rapid progressors. The chain has TRBV7-2 and TRBJ2-2; TRBD1 matches 7 bases. Sequencing used blood, obtained from a patient treated with checkpoint blockade. The clonotype comes from a human donor with melanoma. DNA of the CDR3: TGTGCCAGCAGCTCACAGGGGTCCGGGGAGCTGTTTTTT. Protein sequence: CASSSQGSGELFF. Full variable domain (outside the CDR3, taken from reference TRBV7-2 and TRBJ2-2): GAGVSQSPSNKVTEKGKDVELRCDPISGHTALYWYRQSLGQGLEFLIYFQGNSAPDKSGLPSDRFSAERTGGSVSTLTIQRTQQEDSAVYLCASSSQGSGELFFGEGSRLTVL.